This TCR beta chain was recovered during a study of radiation and T cells in renal cell carcinoma. The CDR3 length is 11 residues. Per germline, CDR1 MNHNS and CDR2 SASEGT. The V end was cut by 2 bases, the J end by 4 bases, with 1 base between. Sequencing was performed with immunoSEQ multiplex PCR; in TCRdb, only in-frame clones are kept and a portion is missing. Of about 90,000 clones in the sample, around 84% were seen once. As for time point: blood 4 weeks post-SBRT, at nephrectomy. Treatment reported: 15 Gy SBRT to primary tumor, nephrectomy 4 weeks later. The chain is built from TRBV6-1 and TRBJ2-3; no firm D call. The origin of this receptor is a man aged 55 to 70 with renal cell carcinoma. Sequencing used blood, obtained from a patient whose treatment included radiotherapy and nephrectomy. CDR3 loop: CASSEPDTQYF. The CDR3 coding sequence is TGTGCCAGCAGTGAACCAGATACGCAGTATTTT.